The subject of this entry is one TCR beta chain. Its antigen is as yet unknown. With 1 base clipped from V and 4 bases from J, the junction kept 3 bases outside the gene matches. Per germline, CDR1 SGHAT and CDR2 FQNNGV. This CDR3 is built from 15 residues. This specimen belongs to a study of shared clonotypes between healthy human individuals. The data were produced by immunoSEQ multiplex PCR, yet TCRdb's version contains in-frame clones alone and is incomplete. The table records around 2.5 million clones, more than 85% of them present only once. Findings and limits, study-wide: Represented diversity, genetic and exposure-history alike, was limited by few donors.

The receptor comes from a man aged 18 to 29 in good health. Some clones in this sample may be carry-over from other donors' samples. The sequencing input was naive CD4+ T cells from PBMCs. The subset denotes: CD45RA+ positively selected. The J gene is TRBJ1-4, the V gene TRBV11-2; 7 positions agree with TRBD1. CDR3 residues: CASSLGGTDNEKLFF. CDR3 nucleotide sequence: TGTGCCAGCAGCTTAGGAGGGACAGATAATGAAAAACTGTTTTTT.